This T cell receptor (beta chain) was documented in a study of cytomegalovirus exposure and HLA in healthy donors. Study results and limitations: According to the study, 160 or so TCR beta chains were cytomegalovirus-associated. With high specificity and sensitivity, the classifier reportedly diagnosed cytomegalovirus status.

Clones were read by immunoSEQ multiplex PCR, and TCRdb kept only the in-frame ones, dropping some. The sample has more than 110,000 clones, about 90% seen once; the top ten hold around 8%. With V trimmed by 8 bases and J by 5 bases, 25 bases remained unmatched. Germline lookup yields CDR1 MNHGY and CDR2 SAAAGT. The CDR3 spans 19 residues. A word on this clone: Antigen specificity is unknown.

Donors came from a validation cohort of fewer than 150 subjects, distinct from the first 666-subject cohort. Sequenced: PBMCs. This chain uses TRBV6-8 with TRBJ2-7; TRBD2 aligns across 9 bases. This sequence was found in a woman aged 18-29 years in good health and CMV-seropositive. The CDR3 spells CASERVGSGRSQKANEQYF. CDR3 nucleotides: TGTGCCAGCGAGAGGGTTGGTAGCGGGAGATCGCAAAAAGCCAACGAGCAGTACTTC.